These 7 T cell receptor beta chains were all obtained from the same sample, sequenced in a study of blood T cell repertoires in COVID-19. Libraries were prepared by immunoSEQ multiplex PCR; TCRdb keeps only in-frame clonotypes and omits some of them. The sample has approximately 250,000 clones, around 87% seen once. Material: peripheral blood. These receptor sequences come from a young man with active or convalescent COVID-19.

The V gene is TRBV9, the J gene TRBJ2-7; TRBD1 agrees at 9 bases. The J segment lost 4 bases and the V segment lost 4 bases, leaving 9 bases of the junction unmatched. Germline V gives CDR1 SGDLS, CDR2 YYNGEE. The CDR3 contains 15 residues. This chain's CDR3 is CASSYRTGEGYEQYF. The CDR3 DNA reads TGTGCCAGCAGCTACCGGACAGGGGAGGGTTACGAGCAGTACTTC.

V gene TRBV25-1 combines with J gene TRBJ2-5; 7 nucleotides line up with TRBD2. The CDR3 loop spans 13 amino acids. CDR1 and CDR2 (germline): MGHDK, SYGVNS. With 4 bases clipped from V and 5 bases from J, the junction kept 4 bases outside the gene matches. CDR3 protein: CASSGRGSETQYF. Here the CDR3 DNA reads TGTGCCAGCAGTGGGCGCGGGAGCGAGACCCAGTACTTC. Full variable domain (rest looked up from reference TRBV25-1 and TRBJ2-5): EADIYQTPRYLVIGTGKKITLECSQTMGHDKMYWYQQDPGMELHLIHYSYGVNSTEKGDLSSESTVSRIRTEHFPLTLESARPSHTSQYLCASSGRGSETQYFGPGTRLLVL.

The count of this clone is one. The chain uses TRBV18 and TRBJ2-3; no definite D call. CDR1 and CDR2 from the germline V gene are KGHSH and LQKENI. This CDR3 is built from 12 residues. Deletions cut 4 bases from V and 2 bases from J, with 4 bases between. The CDR3 reads CASSRVTDTQYF. CDR3 DNA sequence: TGTGCCAGCTCACGAGTCACAGATACGCAGTATTTT.

This sequence joins TRBV9 and TRBJ2-2; 9 nucleotides line up with TRBD1. V lost 3 bases to trimming and J lost 4 bases; unmatched junction nucleotides: 10. The CDR3 loop spans 17 amino acids. The V gene's germline CDR1 is SGDLS and CDR2 YYNGEE. The CDR3 loop reads CASSGQPGQGSTGELFF. The CDR3 DNA reads as TGTGCCAGCAGCGGCCAACCGGGACAGGGATCCACCGGGGAGCTGTTTTTT.

The V gene is TRBV3-1 (or the pseudogene TRBV3-2), the J gene TRBJ1-1; the D is unclear. The CDR3 is made up of 12 amino acids. Germline V gene sequence: CDR1 LGHDT, CDR2 YNNKEL (reference sequence). With 3 bases removed from V and 1 base from J, the gap between germline ends came to 3 bases. CDR3 nucleotides: TGTGCCAGCAGCCACAAGAACACTGAAGCTTTCTTT. As protein: CASSHKNTEAFF.

The gene calls are TRBV24-1 and TRBJ2-6; D remains unclear. Trimming stripped 4 bases from V and 0 bases from J, with 9 bases between. The CDR3 is made up of 16 amino acids. From germline, CDR1 is KGHDR and CDR2 SFDVKD. The CDR3 sequence: CATSDPGSSGANVLTF. The CDR3 DNA sequence: TGTGCCACCAGTGACCCCGGGTCCTCTGGGGCCAACGTCCTGACTTTC.

This chain links TRBV18 with TRBJ2-7; tentative D call: TRBD2 (5 bases). This CDR3 is 14 amino acids long. V was pared by 2 bases and J by 3 bases, with 11 bases between. In germline, CDR1 is KGHSH, CDR2 LQKENI. The CDR3, as DNA: TGTGCCAGCTCACCAAGTCGTGGAGGCTACGAGCAGTACTTC. Translated: CASSPSRGGYEQYF.